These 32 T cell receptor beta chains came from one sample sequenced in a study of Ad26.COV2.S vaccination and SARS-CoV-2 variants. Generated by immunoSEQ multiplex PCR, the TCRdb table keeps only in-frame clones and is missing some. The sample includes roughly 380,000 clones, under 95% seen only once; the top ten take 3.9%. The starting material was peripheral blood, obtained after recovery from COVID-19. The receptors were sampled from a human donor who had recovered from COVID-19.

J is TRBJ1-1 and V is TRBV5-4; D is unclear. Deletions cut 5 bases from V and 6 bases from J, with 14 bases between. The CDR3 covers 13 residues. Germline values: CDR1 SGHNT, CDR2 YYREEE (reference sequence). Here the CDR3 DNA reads TGTGCCAGCAGGGGATCTTACGGGGCTGAAGCTTTCTTT. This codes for CASRGSYGAEAFF.

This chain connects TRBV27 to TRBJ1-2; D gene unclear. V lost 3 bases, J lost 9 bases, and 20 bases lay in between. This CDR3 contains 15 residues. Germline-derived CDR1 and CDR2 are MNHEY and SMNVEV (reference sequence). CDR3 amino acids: CASSFLRSTPESYTF. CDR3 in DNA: TGTGCCAGCAGTTTTCTCCGGTCGACTCCCGAGAGCTACACCTTC.

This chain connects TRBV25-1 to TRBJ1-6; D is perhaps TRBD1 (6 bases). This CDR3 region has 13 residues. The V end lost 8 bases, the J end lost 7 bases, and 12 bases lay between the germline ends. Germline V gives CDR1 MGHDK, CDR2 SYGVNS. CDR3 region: CASSTGLNSPLHF. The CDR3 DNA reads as TGTGCCAGCTCCACAGGGTTAAATTCACCCCTCCACTTT.

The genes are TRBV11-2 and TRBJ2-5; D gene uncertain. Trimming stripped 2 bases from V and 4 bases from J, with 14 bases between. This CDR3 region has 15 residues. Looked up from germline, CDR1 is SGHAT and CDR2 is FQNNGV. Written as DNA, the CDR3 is TGTGCCAGCAGCTTATCGGGCCCCAGTGGAGAGACCCAGTACTTC. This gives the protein CASSLSGPSGETQYF. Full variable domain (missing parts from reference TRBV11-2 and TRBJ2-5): EAGVAQSPRYKIIEKRQSVAFWCNPISGHATLYWYQQILGQGPKLLIQFQNNGVVDDSQLPKDRFSAERLKGVDSTLKIQPAKLEDSAVYLCASSLSGPSGETQYFGPGTRLLVL.

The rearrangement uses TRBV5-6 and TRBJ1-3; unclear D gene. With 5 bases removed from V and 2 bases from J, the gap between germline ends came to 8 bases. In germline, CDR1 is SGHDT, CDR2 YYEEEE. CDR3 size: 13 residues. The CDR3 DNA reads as TGTGCCAGCAGTCTTTGGACTGGAAACACCATATATTTT. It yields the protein CASSLWTGNTIYF.

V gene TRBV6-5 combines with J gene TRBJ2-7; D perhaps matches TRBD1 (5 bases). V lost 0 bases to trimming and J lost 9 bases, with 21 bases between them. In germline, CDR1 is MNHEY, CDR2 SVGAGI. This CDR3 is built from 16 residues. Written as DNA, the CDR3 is TGTGCCAGCAGTTACTCGCCGGACAACCGGAAAAGTTTGCAGTACTTC. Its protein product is CASSYSPDNRKSLQYF.

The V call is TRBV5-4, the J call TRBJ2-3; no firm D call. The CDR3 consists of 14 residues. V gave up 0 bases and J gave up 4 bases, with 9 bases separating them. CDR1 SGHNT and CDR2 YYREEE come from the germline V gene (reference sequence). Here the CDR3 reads CASSLVSEADTQYF. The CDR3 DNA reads TGTGCCAGCAGCTTGGTTTCAGAGGCAGATACGCAGTATTTT.

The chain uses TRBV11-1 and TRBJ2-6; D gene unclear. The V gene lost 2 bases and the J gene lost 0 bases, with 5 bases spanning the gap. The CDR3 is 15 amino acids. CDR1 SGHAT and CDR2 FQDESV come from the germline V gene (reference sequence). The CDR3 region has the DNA TGTGCCAGCAGCTTATTAGTCTCTGGGGCCAACGTCCTGACTTTC. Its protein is CASSLLVSGANVLTF.

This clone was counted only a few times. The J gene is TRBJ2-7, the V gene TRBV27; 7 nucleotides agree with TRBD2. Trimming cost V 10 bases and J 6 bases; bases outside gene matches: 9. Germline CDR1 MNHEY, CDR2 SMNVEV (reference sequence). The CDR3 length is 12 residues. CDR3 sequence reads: CATGGASGEQYF. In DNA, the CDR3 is TGTGCCACGGGGGGTGCCTCGGGCGAGCAGTACTTC.

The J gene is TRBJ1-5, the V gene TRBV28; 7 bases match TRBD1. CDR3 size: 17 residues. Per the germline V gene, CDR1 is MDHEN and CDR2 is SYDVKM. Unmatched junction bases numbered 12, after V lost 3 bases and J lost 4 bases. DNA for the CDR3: TGTGCCAGCAGTTTCCTTGAAGGGCAGGGGGGAAATCAGCCCCAGCATTTT. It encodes CASSFLEGQGGNQPQHF.

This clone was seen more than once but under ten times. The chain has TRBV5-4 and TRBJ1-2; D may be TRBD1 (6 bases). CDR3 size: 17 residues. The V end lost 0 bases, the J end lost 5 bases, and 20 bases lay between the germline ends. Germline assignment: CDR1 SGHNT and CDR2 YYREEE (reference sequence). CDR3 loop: CASSLGGQYPGRYGYTF. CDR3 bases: TGTGCCAGCAGCTTGGGAGGACAGTATCCTGGACGGTATGGCTACACCTTC. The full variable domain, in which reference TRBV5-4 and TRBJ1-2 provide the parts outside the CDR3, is ETGVTQSPTHLIKTRGQQVTLRCSSQSGHNTVSWYQQALGQGPQFIFQYYREEENGRGNFPPRFSGLQFPNYSSELNVNALELDDSALYLCASSLGGQYPGRYGYTFGSGTRLTVV.

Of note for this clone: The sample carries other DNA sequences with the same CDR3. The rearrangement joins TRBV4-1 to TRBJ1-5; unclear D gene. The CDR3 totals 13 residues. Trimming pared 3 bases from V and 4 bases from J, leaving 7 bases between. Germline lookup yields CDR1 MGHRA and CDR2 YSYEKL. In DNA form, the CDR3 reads TGCGCCAGCAGCCAGGGCGGGAATCAGCCCCAGCATTTT. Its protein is CASSQGGNQPQHF.

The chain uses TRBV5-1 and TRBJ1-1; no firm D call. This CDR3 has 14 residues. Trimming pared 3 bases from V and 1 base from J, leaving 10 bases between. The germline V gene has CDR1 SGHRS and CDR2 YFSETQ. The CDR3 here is CASSSQRGNTEAFF. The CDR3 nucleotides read TGCGCCAGCAGCTCCCAGAGAGGGAACACTGAAGCTTTCTTT.

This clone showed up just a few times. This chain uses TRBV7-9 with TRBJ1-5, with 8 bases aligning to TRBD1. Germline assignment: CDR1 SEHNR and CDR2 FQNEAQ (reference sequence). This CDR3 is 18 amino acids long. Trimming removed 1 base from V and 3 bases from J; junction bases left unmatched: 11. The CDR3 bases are TGTGCCAGCAGCTTAGTCACCAGGGACAGGACCGACAATCAGCCCCAGCATTTT. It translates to CASSLVTRDRTDNQPQHF.

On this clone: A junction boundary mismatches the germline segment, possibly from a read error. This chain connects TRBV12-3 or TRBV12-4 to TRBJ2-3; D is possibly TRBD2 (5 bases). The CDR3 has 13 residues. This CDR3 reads CASSFEGVDSQYF. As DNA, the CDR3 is TGTGCCAGCAGTTTTGAGGGAGTAGATTCGCAGTATTTT.

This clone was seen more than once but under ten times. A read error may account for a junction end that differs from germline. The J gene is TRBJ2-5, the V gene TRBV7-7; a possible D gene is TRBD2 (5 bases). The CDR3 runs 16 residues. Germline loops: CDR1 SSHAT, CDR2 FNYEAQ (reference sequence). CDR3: CASSLELDSGPETQYF. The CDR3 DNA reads TGTGCTAGCAGCTTAGAATTGGACTCAGGTCCAGAGACCCAGTACTTC.

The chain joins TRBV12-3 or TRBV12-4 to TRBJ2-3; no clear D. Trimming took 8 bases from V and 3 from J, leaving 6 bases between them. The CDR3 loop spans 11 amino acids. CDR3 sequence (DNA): TGTGCCAGCCTACTTACAGATACGCAGTATTTT. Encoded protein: CASLLTDTQYF.

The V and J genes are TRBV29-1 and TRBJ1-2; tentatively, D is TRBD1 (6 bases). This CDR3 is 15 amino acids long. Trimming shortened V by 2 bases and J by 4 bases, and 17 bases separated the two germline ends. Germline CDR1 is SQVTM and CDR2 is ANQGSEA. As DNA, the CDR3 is TGCAGCGTTGAACCCGGGCAGGGGTACCCCTATGGCTACACCTTC. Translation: CSVEPGQGYPYGYTF.

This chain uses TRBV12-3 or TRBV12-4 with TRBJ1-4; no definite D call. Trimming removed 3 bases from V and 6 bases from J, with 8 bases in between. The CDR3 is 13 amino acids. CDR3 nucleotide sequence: TGTGCCAGCAGTTTTGGGTTGCATGAAAAACTGTTTTTT. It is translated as CASSFGLHEKLFF.

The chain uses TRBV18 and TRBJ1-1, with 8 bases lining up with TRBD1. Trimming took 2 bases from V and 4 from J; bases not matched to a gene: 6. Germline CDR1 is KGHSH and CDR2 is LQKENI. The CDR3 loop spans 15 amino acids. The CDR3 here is CASSPAQGGVTEAFF. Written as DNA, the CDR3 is TGTGCCAGCTCACCAGCACAGGGGGGGGTCACTGAAGCTTTCTTT.

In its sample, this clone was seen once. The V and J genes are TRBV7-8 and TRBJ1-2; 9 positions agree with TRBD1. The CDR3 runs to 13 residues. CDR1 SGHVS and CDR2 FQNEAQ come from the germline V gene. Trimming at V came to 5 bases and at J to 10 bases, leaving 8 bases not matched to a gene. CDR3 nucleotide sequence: TGTGCCAGCAGCCTGGGACAGGGAGTGACCTACACCTTC. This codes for CASSLGQGVTYTF.

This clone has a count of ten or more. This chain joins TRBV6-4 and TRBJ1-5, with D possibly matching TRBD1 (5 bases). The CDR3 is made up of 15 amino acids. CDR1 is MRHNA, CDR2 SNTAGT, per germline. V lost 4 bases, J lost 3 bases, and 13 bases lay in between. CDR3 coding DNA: TGTGCCAGCAGTGCCACGGGGGATCCCAATCAGCCCCAGCATTTT. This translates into CASSATGDPNQPQHF.

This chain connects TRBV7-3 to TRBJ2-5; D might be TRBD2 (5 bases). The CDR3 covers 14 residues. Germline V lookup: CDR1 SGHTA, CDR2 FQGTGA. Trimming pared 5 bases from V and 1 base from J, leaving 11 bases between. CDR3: CASSLLGSQETQYF. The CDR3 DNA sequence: TGTGCCAGCAGCCTCTTAGGGAGCCAAGAGACCCAGTACTTC. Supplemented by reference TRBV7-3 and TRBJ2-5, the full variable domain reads GAGVSQTPSNKVTEKGKYVELRCDPISGHTALYWYRQSLGQGPEFLIYFQGTGAADDSGLPNDRFFAVRPEGSVSTLKIQRTERGDSAVYLCASSLLGSQETQYFGPGTRLLVL.

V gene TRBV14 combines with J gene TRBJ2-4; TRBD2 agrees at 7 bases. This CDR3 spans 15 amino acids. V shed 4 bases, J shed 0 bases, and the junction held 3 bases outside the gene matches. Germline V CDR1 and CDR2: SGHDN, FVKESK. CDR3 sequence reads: CASSRGGLAKNIQYF. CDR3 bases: TGTGCCAGCAGCCGGGGGGGACTAGCCAAAAACATTCAGTACTTC.

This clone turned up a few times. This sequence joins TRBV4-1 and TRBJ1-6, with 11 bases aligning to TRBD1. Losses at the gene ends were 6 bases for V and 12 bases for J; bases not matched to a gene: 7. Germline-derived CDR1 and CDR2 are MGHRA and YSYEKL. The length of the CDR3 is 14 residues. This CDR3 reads CASSQPGQGGPLHF. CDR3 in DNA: TGCGCCAGCAGTCAACCGGGACAGGGGGGACCCCTCCACTTT.

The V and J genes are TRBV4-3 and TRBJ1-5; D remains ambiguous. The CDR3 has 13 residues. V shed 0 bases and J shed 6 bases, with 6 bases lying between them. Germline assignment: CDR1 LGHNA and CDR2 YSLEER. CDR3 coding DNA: TGCGCCAGCAGCCAAGATCTGGGTCAGCCCCAGCATTTT. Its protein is CASSQDLGQPQHF.

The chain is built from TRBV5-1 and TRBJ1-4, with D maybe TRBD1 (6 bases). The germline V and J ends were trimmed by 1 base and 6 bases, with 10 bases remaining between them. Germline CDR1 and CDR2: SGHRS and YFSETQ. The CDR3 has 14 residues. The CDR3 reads CASSLSGGHEKLFF. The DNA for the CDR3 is TGCGCCAGCAGCTTGAGCGGGGGGCATGAAAAACTGTTTTTT.

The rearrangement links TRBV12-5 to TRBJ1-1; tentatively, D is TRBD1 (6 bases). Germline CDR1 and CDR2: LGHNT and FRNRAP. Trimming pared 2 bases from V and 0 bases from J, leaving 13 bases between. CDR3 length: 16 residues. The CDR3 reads CASGLHGGSLNTEAFF. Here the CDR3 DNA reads TGTGCTAGTGGTTTGCACGGGGGCAGCCTGAACACTGAAGCTTTCTTT.

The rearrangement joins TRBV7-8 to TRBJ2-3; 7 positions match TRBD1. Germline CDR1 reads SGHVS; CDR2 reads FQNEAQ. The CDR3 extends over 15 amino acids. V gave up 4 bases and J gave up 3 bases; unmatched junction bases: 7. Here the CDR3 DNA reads TGTGCCAGCAGCTCACAAACAGGGGCAACAGATACGCAGTATTTT. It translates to CASSSQTGATDTQYF.

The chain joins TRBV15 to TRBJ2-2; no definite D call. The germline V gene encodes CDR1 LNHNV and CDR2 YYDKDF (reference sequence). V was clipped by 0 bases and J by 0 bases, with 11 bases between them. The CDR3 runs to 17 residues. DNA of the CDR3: TGTGCCACCAGCAGAGATCTTAGTTCCGCGAACACCGGGGAGCTGTTTTTT. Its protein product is CATSRDLSSANTGELFF.

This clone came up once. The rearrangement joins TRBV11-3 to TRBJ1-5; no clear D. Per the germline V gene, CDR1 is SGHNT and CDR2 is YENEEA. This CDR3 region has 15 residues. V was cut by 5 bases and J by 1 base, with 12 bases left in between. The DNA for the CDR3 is TGTGCCAGCAGCCCGTTCGGAGGGAGCAATCAGCCCCAGCATTTT. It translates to CASSPFGGSNQPQHF.

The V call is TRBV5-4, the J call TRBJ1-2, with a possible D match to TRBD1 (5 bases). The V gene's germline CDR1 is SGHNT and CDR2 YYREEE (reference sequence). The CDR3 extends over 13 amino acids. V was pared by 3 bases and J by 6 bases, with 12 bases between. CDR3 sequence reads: CASSSRSGDGYTF. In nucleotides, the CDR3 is TGTGCCAGCAGCTCAAGGTCGGGGGATGGCTACACCTTC.